Below are 30 T cell receptor beta chains sequenced from a single sample in a study of shared clonotypes between healthy human individuals. The data were produced by immunoSEQ multiplex PCR, yet TCRdb's version contains in-frame clones alone and is incomplete. The sample includes 2.3 million or so clones, over 85% of them seen just once. The specimen sequenced was naive CD4+ T cells from PBMCs. Noted subset: CD45RA+ positively selected. These receptors were obtained from a man aged 18 to 30 in good health. Some clones in this sample may be carry-over from other donors' samples.

The chain uses TRBV5-1 and TRBJ2-7; 13 bases agree with TRBD2. CDR3 length: 17 amino acids. V trimming: 4 bases; J trimming: 5 bases; junction bases outside the gene matches: 12. Germline CDR1 and CDR2: SGHRS and YFSETQ. The CDR3 DNA sequence: TGCGCCAGCAGCATTGCCCCAGGACTAGCGGGAGTGAACGAGCAGTACTTC. Its translation is CASSIAPGLAGVNEQYF. Complete variable domain (other parts from reference TRBV5-1 and TRBJ2-7): KAGVTQTPRYLIKTRGQQVTLSCSPISGHRSVSWYQQTPGQGLQFLFEYFSETQRNKGNFPGRFSGRQFSNSRSEMNVSTLELGDSALYLCASSIAPGLAGVNEQYFGPGTRLTVT.

The chain joins TRBV5-1 to TRBJ2-2; D perhaps matches TRBD1 (6 bases). The CDR3 has 18 amino acids. V was trimmed by 4 bases and J by 5 bases, leaving 24 bases between them. Germline assignment: CDR1 SGHRS and CDR2 YFSETQ. CDR3 sequence: CASSPPVSGALQTGELFF. In DNA form, the CDR3 reads TGCGCCAGCAGCCCACCCGTCTCAGGGGCGTTACAGACCGGGGAGCTGTTTTTT.

About this clone itself: The sample contains more than one DNA sequence encoding this CDR3. This rearrangement joins TRBV28 to TRBJ1-3, with D hard to call. This CDR3 contains 13 residues. V lost 5 bases and J 2 bases, leaving 7 bases between the germline ends. Germline V gene sequence: CDR1 MDHEN, CDR2 SYDVKM. The chain's CDR3 is CASSLLAGNTIYF. The DNA of the CDR3 is TGTGCCAGCAGTCTACTAGCTGGAAACACCATATATTTT.

V usage is TRBV5-5 and J usage is TRBJ1-1; D unclear. The germline V gene encodes CDR1 SGHKS and CDR2 YYEKEE (reference sequence). The CDR3 covers 14 residues. The V gene lost 4 bases and the J gene lost 4 bases, with 14 bases spanning the gap. The CDR3 DNA is TGTGCCAGCAGCCTCGACCCCCGGGGCACTGAAGCTTTCTTT. Encoded protein: CASSLDPRGTEAFF.

This chain links TRBV28 with TRBJ2-7, with D perhaps TRBD1 (5 bases). V was pared by 3 bases and J by 0 bases, with 21 bases between. CDR3 length: 18 amino acids. Germline V lookup: CDR1 MDHEN, CDR2 SYDVKM. The CDR3 DNA is TGTGCCAGCAGTTTTCCGGCAGGGTTGGGAAAGGGCTCCTACGAGCAGTACTTC. Translation gives CASSFPAGLGKGSYEQYF.

The chain uses TRBV4-1 and TRBJ2-7, with D uncertain. The CDR3 is 13 residues long. V dropped 1 base and J dropped 5 bases, with 9 bases sitting between them. CDR1 MGHRA and CDR2 YSYEKL come from the germline V gene. CDR3 nucleotides: TGCGCCAGCAGCCAAGTCAGAAATAACGAGCAGTACTTC. Amino acids: CASSQVRNNEQYF.

This sequence joins TRBV18 and TRBJ2-7, with 8 bases that match TRBD1. V was clipped by 6 bases and J by 8 bases; unmatched bases: 15. The CDR3 has 15 amino acids. Germline values: CDR1 KGHSH, CDR2 LQKENI. CDR3 sequence: CASSPLPGQAVQQYF. CDR3 DNA sequence: TGTGCCAGCTCGCCTTTACCGGGACAGGCCGTACAGCAGTACTTC.

This chain uses TRBV2 with TRBJ2-1, with 10 bases identical to TRBD2. V shed 6 bases and J 10 bases; nucleotides not matched to a gene: 12. The CDR3 extends over 15 amino acids. In germline, CDR1 is SNHLY, CDR2 FYNNEI. The CDR3 spells CASRAERTSGREQFF. As DNA, the CDR3 is TGTGCCAGCAGAGCAGAAAGGACTAGCGGAAGGGAGCAGTTCTTC.

The chain joins TRBV6-5 to TRBJ1-2, with D tentatively TRBD1 (6 bases). Germline CDR1 and CDR2: MNHEY and SVGAGI. This CDR3 has 13 amino acids. Trimming left V 6 bases short and J 4 bases short, with 12 bases between. CDR3 coding DNA: TGTGCCAGCAGAACTACAGGGTTCTATGGCTACACCTTC. This codes for CASRTTGFYGYTF.

This clone was seen once. The chain carries TRBV7-8 and TRBJ1-1; D not certain. There are 15 residues in the CDR3. The germline gives CDR1 SGHVS, CDR2 FQNEAQ. Between the trimmed V and J ends, which lost 4 bases and 1 base, there was a span of 13 bases. CDR3 region: CASSYLSSANTEAFF. CDR3 coding DNA: TGTGCCAGCAGCTACTTATCCAGCGCGAACACTGAAGCTTTCTTT. Combining the CDR3 with reference TRBV7-8 and TRBJ1-1 gives the whole variable domain GAGVSQSPRYKVAKRGQDVALRCDPISGHVSLFWYQQALGQGPEFLTYFQNEAQLDKSGLPSDRFFAERPEGSVSTLKIQRTQQEDSAVYLCASSYLSSANTEAFFGQGTRLTVV.

For the CDR3, the DNA is TGTGCCAGCAGCGCGGCGGGCGGGGGCACCGGGGAGCTGTTTTTT. Translated: CASSAAGGGTGELFF. The genes are TRBV2 and TRBJ2-2; 7 bases map to TRBD2. Losses at the gene ends were 6 bases for V and 4 bases for J; bases not matched to a gene: 8. The CDR3 length is 15 residues. Looked up from germline, CDR1 is SNHLY and CDR2 is FYNNEI.

V gene TRBV9 combines with J gene TRBJ2-7, with D possibly TRBD1 on 5 matching bases. V gave up 2 bases and J gave up 5 bases, with 14 bases separating them. Per germline, CDR1 SGDLS and CDR2 YYNGEE. The CDR3 sequence is 14 residues long. The CDR3 sequence: CASSVEGAADEQYF. CDR3 sequence (DNA): TGTGCCAGCAGCGTCGAAGGGGCGGCGGACGAGCAGTACTTC.

The CDR3, as DNA: TGCGCCAGCAGCGGCACTAGCGGGAGGGCCGGTGAGCAGTTCTTC. Its translation is CASSGTSGRAGEQFF. The rearrangement links TRBV5-1 to TRBJ2-1, with TRBD2 matching 13 bases. J gave up 9 bases and V 4 bases, and 7 bases lay outside the gene matches. The CDR3 loop spans 15 amino acids. Germline CDR1 SGHRS, CDR2 YFSETQ.

The rearrangement uses TRBV19 and TRBJ2-5; D remains unclear. Germline V gene lookup returns CDR1 LNHDA and CDR2 SQIVND (reference sequence). V was pared by 6 bases and J by 0 bases, with 14 bases between. The CDR3 contains 15 residues. CDR3 sequence reads: CASRDGQTYQETQYF. For the CDR3, the DNA is TGTGCCAGTAGGGACGGGCAGACCTACCAAGAGACCCAGTACTTC.

This chain links TRBV19 with TRBJ1-5, with 9 bases identical to TRBD1. The CDR3 totals 15 residues. Germline V gene data show CDR1 as LNHDA and CDR2 as SQIVND (reference sequence). J was trimmed by 6 bases and V by 3 bases; bases with no gene match: 6. The CDR3 nucleotides read TGTGCCAGTAGTATCGGGGACAGGGCAAGTCAGCCCCAGCATTTT. Its translation is CASSIGDRASQPQHF.

V gene TRBV5-4 combines with J gene TRBJ2-1; D is undetermined. V was cut by 4 bases and J by 8 bases, with 13 bases left in between. Germline values: CDR1 SGHNT, CDR2 YYREEE (reference sequence). This CDR3 is 13 amino acids long. The CDR3 DNA sequence: TGTGCCAGCAGCCGAGGCTTGGATGATGAGCAGTTCTTC. As protein: CASSRGLDDEQFF. The complete variable domain, with remaining parts taken from reference TRBV5-4 and TRBJ2-1, reads ETGVTQSPTHLIKTRGQQVTLRCSSQSGHNTVSWYQQALGQGPQFIFQYYREEENGRGNFPPRFSGLQFPNYSSELNVNALELDDSALYLCASSRGLDDEQFFGPGTRLTVL.

J is TRBJ2-1 and V is TRBV7-3, with D possibly being TRBD2 (6 bases). Per the germline V gene, CDR1 is SGHTA and CDR2 is FQGTGA. V was trimmed by 2 bases and J by 5 bases, leaving 13 bases between them. The CDR3 runs to 15 residues. The chain's CDR3 is CASSLSGVENNEQFF. The CDR3 nucleotides read TGTGCCAGCAGCTTATCGGGGGTGGAAAACAATGAGCAGTTCTTC.

The gene calls are TRBV28 and TRBJ2-1, with 7 bases identical to TRBD2. V shed 3 bases, J shed 6 bases, and the junction held 14 bases outside the gene matches. The CDR3 consists of 17 residues. The germline gives CDR1 MDHEN, CDR2 SYDVKM. The DNA of the CDR3 is TGTGCCAGCAGTTTGGCTTCGGGCGGGAGACCTGGCAATGAGCAGTTCTTC. This gives the protein CASSLASGGRPGNEQFF. The full variable domain, its missing parts supplied by reference TRBV28 and TRBJ2-1, is DVKVTQSSRYLVKRTGEKVFLECVQDMDHENMFWYRQDPGLGLRLIYFSYDVKMKEKGDIPEGYSVSREKKERFSLILESASTNQTSMYLCASSLASGGRPGNEQFFGPGTRLTVL.

V gene TRBV2 combines with J gene TRBJ1-5; tentative D call: TRBD1 (5 bases). CDR1 is SNHLY, CDR2 FYNNEI, per germline. The CDR3 is 15 residues long. Trimming left V 8 bases short and J 4 bases short, with 18 bases between. Here the CDR3 reads CASGDRGLRNQPQHF. The CDR3 region has the DNA TGTGCCAGCGGAGACCGGGGCCTACGAAATCAGCCCCAGCATTTT.

This clone was counted once. This rearrangement joins TRBV7-6 to TRBJ2-7; TRBD1 agrees at 11 bases. The CDR3 contains 15 residues. Losses at the gene ends were 5 bases for V and 6 bases for J; bases not matched to a gene: 9. CDR1 SGHVS and CDR2 FNYEAQ come from the germline V gene. The CDR3 spells CASSHWTGGNSEQYF. CDR3 DNA: TGTGCCAGCAGCCACTGGACAGGGGGCAACTCCGAGCAGTACTTC.

The chain carries TRBV7-8 and TRBJ2-7; D is perhaps TRBD1 (6 bases). The V end was cut by 5 bases, the J end by 3 bases, with 14 bases between. CDR3 length: 14 residues. Germline CDR1 SGHVS, CDR2 FQNEAQ. CDR3 nucleotide sequence: TGTGCCAGCAGCCCCTTTCCGGACAGCTACGAGCAGTACTTC. Residues: CASSPFPDSYEQYF.

This rearrangement joins TRBV7-9 to TRBJ2-5, with 7 nucleotides matching TRBD2. Germline assignment: CDR1 SEHNR and CDR2 FQNEAQ (reference sequence). Unmatched junction bases numbered 7, after V lost 1 base and J lost 5 bases. CDR3 length equals 15 residues. CDR3 protein: CASSLGAGAGETQYF. In DNA, the CDR3 is TGTGCCAGCAGCTTAGGGGCGGGAGCCGGTGAGACCCAGTACTTC.

The rearrangement uses TRBV18 and TRBJ2-2; 7 positions match TRBD1. V shed 6 bases, J shed 4 bases, and the junction held 11 bases outside the gene matches. This CDR3 region has 16 residues. Germline V gene sequence: CDR1 KGHSH, CDR2 LQKENI. The CDR3 bases are TGTGCCAGCTCGCCGAACAGGGGAATGGTCACCGGGGAGCTGTTTTTT. Residues: CASSPNRGMVTGELFF.

This chain joins TRBV5-6 and TRBJ2-5; D is ambiguous. This CDR3 is 13 amino acids long. The V end lost 1 base, the J end lost 1 base, and 5 bases lay between the germline ends. Germline V gives CDR1 SGHDT, CDR2 YYEEEE. CDR3 amino acids: CASSLRAQETQYF. The CDR3, as DNA: TGTGCCAGCAGCTTGCGGGCCCAAGAGACCCAGTACTTC. The full variable domain, rest sourced from reference TRBV5-6 and TRBJ2-5, is DAGVTQSPTHLIKTRGQQVTLRCSPKSGHDTVSWYQQALGQGPQFIFQYYEEEERQRGNFPDRFSGHQFPNYSSELNVNALLLGDSALYLCASSLRAQETQYFGPGTRLLVL.

The V and J genes are TRBV4-1 and TRBJ1-1; no clear D. V was clipped by 0 bases and J by 11 bases, with 13 bases between them. Germline CDR1 reads MGHRA; CDR2 reads YSYEKL. The CDR3 totals 13 residues. Here the CDR3 DNA reads TGCGCCAGCAGCCAAGATGCCATCATCGAGGCTTTCTTT. This gives the protein CASSQDAIIEAFF.

In the case of this clone: The sample has other DNA sequences that encode this CDR3 too. The chain recombines TRBV28 with TRBJ2-3, with 7 bases identical to TRBD2. After removal of 6 bases from V and 1 base from J, the junction contained 7 bases not matched to a gene. The germline V gene has CDR1 MDHEN and CDR2 SYDVKM. This CDR3 has 15 amino acids. The CDR3 here is CASSRPGGGTDTQYF. In nucleotides, the CDR3 is TGTGCCAGCAGCCGCCCGGGAGGCGGCACAGATACGCAGTATTTT.

The sample holds a few counts of this clone. The identical CDR3 is also encoded by other nucleotide sequences in the sample. The chain carries TRBV20-1 and TRBJ1-5; no firm D call. V was pared by 2 bases and J by 6 bases, with 5 bases between. Germline V CDR1 and CDR2: DFQATT, SNEGSKA (reference sequence). The CDR3 length is 11 residues. CDR3 region: CSARIGQPQHF. CDR3 bases: TGCAGTGCTAGAATAGGTCAGCCCCAGCATTTT.

The V gene is TRBV7-2, the J gene TRBJ2-2, with 8 positions matching TRBD2. The CDR3 loop spans 17 amino acids. CDR1 and CDR2 (germline): SGHTA, FQGNSA. V was pared by 1 base and J by 7 bases, with 11 bases of the junction left unmatched. The CDR3 here is CASSLDILADAFGELFF. DNA of the CDR3: TGTGCCAGCAGCTTAGATATACTAGCGGACGCGTTCGGGGAGCTGTTTTTT.

The chain is built from TRBV12-1 and TRBJ2-4; the table's D call of TRBD1 was not tested on the DNA. TRBV12-1 is a documented pseudogene. The CDR3 runs 17 residues. The CDR3 protein is CASSFFGGQTQKHFQYF. The CDR3 DNA is TGTGCCAGCAGCTTTTTCGGGGGACAGACGCAAAAACATTTTCAGTACTTC.

This clone was seen a single time. The chain recombines TRBV5-1 with TRBJ1-2; D call uncertain. The CDR3 loop spans 13 amino acids. Trimming took off 3 bases at V and 3 bases at J, with 9 bases between the two ends. CDR1 SGHRS and CDR2 YFSETQ come from the germline V gene. For the CDR3, the DNA is TGCGCCAGCAGCTCCCTGCACCACTATGGCTACACCTTC. Its translation is CASSSLHHYGYTF.